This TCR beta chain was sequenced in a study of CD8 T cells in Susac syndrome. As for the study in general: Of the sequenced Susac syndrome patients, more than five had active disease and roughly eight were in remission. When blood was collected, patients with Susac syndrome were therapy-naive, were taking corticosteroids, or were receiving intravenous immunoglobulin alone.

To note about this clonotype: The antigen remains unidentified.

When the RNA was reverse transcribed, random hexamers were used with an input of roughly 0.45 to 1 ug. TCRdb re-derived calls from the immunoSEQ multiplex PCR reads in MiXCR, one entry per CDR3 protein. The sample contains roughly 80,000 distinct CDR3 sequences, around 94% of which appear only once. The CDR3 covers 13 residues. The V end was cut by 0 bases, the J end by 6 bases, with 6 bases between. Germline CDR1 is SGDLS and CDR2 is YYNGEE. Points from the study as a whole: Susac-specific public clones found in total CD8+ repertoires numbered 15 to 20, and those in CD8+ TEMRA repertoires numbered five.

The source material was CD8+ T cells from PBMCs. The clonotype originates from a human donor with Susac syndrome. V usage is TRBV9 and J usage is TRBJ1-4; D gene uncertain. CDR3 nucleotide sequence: TGTGCCAGCAGCGTAGACGACCATGAAAAACTGTTTTTT. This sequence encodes CASSVDDHEKLFF.